This TCR beta chain was documented in a study of metastatic and nonmetastatic thyroid tumors. In the study overall: Repertoires from malignant and benign thyroid patients were compared across blood and tumor or nodule tissue.

Authors' analysis steps: What underpinned the distant-metastasis classifier for papillary thyroid cancer was the set of CDR3 differences across clinicopathological groups. TCRdb re-clonotyped the PCR reads via MiXCR. The V and J calls here are based on TCRdb, not the publication. The sample records tens of thousands of clones, 20% to 30% being singletons. This clone occurred a few times. Antigen specificity is unknown. Each patient went into thyroid surgery without having received any treatment. This CDR3 comprises 15 residues. The V segment lost 10 bases and the J segment 2 bases; nucleotides outside the gene matches: 11. Looked up from germline, CDR1 is ENHRY and CDR2 is SYGVKD. Findings and caveats of the study: Patients with malignant thyroid tumors reportedly had significantly higher TCR beta diversity than those with benign nodules, in blood and tumor.

The TCR originated in a female donor with papillary thyroid cancer or a benign thyroid nodule (not recorded which). Some clones in this sample may be carry-over from other donors' samples. This chain links TRBV10-3 with TRBJ2-5, with 9 bases that match TRBD1. Sequenced input: blood. The CDR3 nucleotides read TGTGCCAGCATTTACGACAGGGGGAGTCAAGAGACCCAGTACTTC. Its protein is CASIYDRGSQETQYF.